The T cell receptor (beta chain) under discussion was sequenced for a study of naive and memory T cell subsets. Regarding the study as a whole: Over 90% of naive TCR sequences appeared only once after error correction, unlike memory subsets. A few larger clonotypes appeared in naive repertoires, especially CD8, possibly memory cells re-expressing CD45RA.

This CDR3 is 15 amino acids long. CDR1 is SGHVS and CDR2 is FNYEAQ in the germline V gene. V lost 4 bases and J lost 8; bases outside the gene matches: 6. An equimolar mix of two oligonucleotides served as the beta constant-region primer for TRBC1 and TRBC2. The ligated cDNA underwent four PCR rounds using SP2 and nested alpha and beta constant-region primers. From the UMI-ligation and nested PCR reads, TCRdb called clonotypes with MiXCR, one entry per CDR3 protein. Of over 110,000 distinct CDR3 sequences listed, approximately 21% were seen once; the top ten hold about 0.6%. For this clonotype: Its antigen is undetermined.

The sequence was collected from a human donor in good health. The sequenced material came from naive CD8+ T cells from blood. The chain joins TRBV7-6 to TRBJ2-1; 12 nucleotides align to TRBD2. The CDR3 bases are TGTGCCAGCAGCTATCTAGCGGGAGGGCCGCATGAGCAGTTCTTC. Protein sequence: CASSYLAGGPHEQFF.